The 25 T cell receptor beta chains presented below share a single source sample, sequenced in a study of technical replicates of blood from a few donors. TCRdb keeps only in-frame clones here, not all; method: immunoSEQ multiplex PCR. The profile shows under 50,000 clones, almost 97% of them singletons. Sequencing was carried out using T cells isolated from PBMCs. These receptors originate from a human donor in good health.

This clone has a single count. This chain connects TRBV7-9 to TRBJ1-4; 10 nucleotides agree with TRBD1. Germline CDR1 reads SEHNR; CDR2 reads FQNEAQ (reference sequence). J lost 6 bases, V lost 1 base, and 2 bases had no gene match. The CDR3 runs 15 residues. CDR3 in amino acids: CASSLGDRGDEKLFF. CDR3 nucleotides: TGTGCCAGCAGCTTAGGGGACAGGGGTGATGAAAAACTGTTTTTT.

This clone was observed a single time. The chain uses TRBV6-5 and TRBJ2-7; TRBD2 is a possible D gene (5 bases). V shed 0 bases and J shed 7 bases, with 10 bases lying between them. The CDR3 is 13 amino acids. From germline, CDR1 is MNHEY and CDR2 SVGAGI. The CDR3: CASSYSLAREQYF. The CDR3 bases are TGTGCCAGCAGTTACTCGCTAGCAAGGGAGCAGTACTTC.

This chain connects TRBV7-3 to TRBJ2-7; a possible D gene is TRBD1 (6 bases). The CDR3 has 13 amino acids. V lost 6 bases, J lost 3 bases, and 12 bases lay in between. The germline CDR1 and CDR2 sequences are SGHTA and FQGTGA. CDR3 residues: CASSRDRSYEQYF. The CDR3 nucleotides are TGTGCCAGCAGTCGAGACAGGAGCTACGAGCAGTACTTC.

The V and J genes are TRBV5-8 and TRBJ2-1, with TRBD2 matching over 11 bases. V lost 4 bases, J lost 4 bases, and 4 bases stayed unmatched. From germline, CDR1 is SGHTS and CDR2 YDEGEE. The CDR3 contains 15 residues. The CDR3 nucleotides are TGTGCCAGCAGCCTCGGGACTAGCGGTTACAATGAGCAGTTCTTC. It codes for CASSLGTSGYNEQFF.

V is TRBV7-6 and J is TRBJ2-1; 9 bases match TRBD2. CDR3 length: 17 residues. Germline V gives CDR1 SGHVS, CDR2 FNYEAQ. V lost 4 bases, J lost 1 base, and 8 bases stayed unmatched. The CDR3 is CASSSLNSGGSYNEQFF. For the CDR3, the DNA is TGTGCCAGCAGCTCCCTCAATAGCGGGGGATCCTACAATGAGCAGTTCTTC. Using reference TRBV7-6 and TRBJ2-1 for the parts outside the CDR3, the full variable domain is GAGVSQSPRYKVTKRGQDVALRCDPISGHVSLYWYRQALGQGPEFLTYFNYEAQQDKSGLPNDRFSAERPEGSISTLTIQRTEQRDSAMYRCASSSLNSGGSYNEQFFGPGTRLTVL.

The CDR3 protein is CASSSRQGEETQYF. CDR3 sequence (DNA): TGTGCCAGCAGCTCCAGACAGGGAGAAGAGACCCAGTACTTC. The chain joins TRBV7-2 to TRBJ2-5; 7 bases match TRBD1. CDR1 SGHTA and CDR2 FQGNSA come from the germline V gene. V was pared by 4 bases and J by 3 bases, with 5 bases of the junction left unmatched. This CDR3 contains 14 residues.

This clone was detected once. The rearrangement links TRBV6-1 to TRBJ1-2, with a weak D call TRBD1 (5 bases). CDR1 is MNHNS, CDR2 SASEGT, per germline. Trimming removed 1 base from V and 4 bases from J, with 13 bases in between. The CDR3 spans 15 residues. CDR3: CASSEGTGPLYGYTF. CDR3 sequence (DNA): TGTGCCAGCAGTGAAGGCACAGGTCCGCTCTATGGCTACACCTTC.

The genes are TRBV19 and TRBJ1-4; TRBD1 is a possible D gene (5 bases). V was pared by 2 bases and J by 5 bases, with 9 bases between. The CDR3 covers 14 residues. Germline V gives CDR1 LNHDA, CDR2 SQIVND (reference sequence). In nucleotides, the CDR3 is TGTGCCAGTAGTATAAGGGACTGGAATGAAAAACTGTTTTTT. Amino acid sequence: CASSIRDWNEKLFF.

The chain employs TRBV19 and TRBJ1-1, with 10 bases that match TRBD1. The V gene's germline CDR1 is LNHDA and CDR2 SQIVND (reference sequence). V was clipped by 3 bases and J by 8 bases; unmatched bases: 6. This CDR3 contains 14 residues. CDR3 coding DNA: TGTGCCAGTAGTATGGGACAGGGGCTATTAGAAGCTTTCTTT. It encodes CASSMGQGLLEAFF.

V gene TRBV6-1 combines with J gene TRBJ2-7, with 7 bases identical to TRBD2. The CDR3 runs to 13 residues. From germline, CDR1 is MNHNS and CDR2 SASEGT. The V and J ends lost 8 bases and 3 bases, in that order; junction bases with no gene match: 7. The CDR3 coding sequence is TGTGCCAGCCGGGGAGGGAATCTCTACGAGCAGTACTTC. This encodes CASRGGNLYEQYF.

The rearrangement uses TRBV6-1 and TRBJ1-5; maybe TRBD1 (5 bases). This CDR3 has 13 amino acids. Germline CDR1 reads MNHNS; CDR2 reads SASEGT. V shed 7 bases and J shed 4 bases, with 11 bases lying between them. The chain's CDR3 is CASMGGGNQPQHF. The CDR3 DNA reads TGTGCCAGCATGGGGGGGGGAAATCAGCCCCAGCATTTT.

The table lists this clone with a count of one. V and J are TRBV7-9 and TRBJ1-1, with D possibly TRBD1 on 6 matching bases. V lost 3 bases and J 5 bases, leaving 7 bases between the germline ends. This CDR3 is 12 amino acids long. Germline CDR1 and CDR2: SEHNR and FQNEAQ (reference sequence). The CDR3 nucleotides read TGTGCCAGCAGCTTCCAGGGGACTGAAGCTTTCTTT. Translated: CASSFQGTEAFF.

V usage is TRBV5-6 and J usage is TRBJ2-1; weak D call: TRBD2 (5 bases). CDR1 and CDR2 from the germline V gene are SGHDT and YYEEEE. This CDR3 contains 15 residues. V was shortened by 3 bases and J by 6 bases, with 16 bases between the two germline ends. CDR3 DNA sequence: TGTGCCAGCAGCTCGGCTAGAGGAGGAGGCAATGAGCAGTTCTTC. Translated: CASSSARGGGNEQFF.

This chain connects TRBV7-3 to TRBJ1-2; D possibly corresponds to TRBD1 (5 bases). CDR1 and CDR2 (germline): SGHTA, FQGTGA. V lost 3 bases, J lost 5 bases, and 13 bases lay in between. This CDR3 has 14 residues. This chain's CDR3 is CASSFGTALYGYTF. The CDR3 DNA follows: TGTGCCAGCAGCTTTGGGACTGCCCTGTATGGCTACACCTTC.

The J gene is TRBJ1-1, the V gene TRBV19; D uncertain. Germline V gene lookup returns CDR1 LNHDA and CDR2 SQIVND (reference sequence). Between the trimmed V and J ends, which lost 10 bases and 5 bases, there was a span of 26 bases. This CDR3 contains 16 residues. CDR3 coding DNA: TGTGCCACAAGTCCTCCAGAGGGAGAGGTGGGTACTGAAGCTTTCTTT. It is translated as CATSPPEGEVGTEAFF.

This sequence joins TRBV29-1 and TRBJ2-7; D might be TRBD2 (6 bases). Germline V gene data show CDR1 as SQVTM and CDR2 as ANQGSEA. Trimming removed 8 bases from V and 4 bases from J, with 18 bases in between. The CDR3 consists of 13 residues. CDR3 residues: CSIAGTASYEQYF. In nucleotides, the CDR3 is TGCAGCATTGCCGGGACTGCATCGTACGAGCAGTACTTC.

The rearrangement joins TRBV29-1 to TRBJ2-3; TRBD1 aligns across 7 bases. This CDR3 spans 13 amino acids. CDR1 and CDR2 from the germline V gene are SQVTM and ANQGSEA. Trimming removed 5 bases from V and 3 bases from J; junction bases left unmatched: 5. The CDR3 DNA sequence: TGCAGCGTTCACAGGGGAGTAACAGATACGCAGTATTTT. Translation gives CSVHRGVTDTQYF.

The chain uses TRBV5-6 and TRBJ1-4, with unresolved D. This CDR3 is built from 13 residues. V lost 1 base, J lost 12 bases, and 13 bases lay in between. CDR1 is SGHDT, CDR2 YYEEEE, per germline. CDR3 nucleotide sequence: TGTGCCAGCAGCTTGATGGGCCGGGGAGAACTGTTTTTT. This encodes CASSLMGRGELFF.

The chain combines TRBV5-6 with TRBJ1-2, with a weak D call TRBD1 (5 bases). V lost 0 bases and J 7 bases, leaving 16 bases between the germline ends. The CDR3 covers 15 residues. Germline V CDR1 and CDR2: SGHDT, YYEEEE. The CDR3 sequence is CASSLAGEGPFGYTF. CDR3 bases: TGTGCCAGCAGCTTGGCCGGGGAGGGGCCTTTTGGCTACACCTTC.

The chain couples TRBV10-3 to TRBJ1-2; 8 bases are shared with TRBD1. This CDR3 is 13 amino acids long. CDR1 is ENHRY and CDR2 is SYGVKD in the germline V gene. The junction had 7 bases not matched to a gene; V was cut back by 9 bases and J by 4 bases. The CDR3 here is CAMGTGLGYGYTF. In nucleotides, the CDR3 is TGTGCCATGGGGACAGGCCTTGGCTATGGCTACACCTTC.

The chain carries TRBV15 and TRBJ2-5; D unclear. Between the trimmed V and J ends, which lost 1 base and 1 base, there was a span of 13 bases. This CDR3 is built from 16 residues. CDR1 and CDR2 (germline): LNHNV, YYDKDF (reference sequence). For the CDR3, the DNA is TGTGCCACCAGCAGAGCCACTGTAGTAGCCCAAGAGACCCAGTACTTC. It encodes CATSRATVVAQETQYF.

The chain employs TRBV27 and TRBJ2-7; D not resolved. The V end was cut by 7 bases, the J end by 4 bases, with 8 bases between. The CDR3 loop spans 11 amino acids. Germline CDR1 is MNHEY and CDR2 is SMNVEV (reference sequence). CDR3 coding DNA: TGTGCCAGCACCGACAATTACGAGCAGTACTTC. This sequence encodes CASTDNYEQYF.

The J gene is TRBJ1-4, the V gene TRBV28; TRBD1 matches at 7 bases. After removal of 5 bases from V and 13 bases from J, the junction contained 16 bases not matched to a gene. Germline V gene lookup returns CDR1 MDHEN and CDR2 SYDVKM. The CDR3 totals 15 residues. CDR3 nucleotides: TGTGCCAGCAGTATAACAGGGGAAGTTTTTGTTCCACTGTTTTTT. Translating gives CASSITGEVFVPLFF.

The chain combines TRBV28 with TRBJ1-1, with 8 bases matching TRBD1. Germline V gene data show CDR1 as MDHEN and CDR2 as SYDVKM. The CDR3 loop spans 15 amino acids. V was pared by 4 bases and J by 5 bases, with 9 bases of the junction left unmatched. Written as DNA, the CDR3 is TGTGCCAGCAGTTACCTACTTACAGGGGGGACTGAAGCTTTCTTT. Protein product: CASSYLLTGGTEAFF.

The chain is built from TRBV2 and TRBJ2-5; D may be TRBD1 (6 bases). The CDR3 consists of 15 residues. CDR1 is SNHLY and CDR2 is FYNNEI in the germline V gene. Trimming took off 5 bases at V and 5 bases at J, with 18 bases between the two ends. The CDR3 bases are TGTGCCAGCAGTACACAGGGATCTAGTCGGGAGACCCAGTACTTC. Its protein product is CASSTQGSSRETQYF. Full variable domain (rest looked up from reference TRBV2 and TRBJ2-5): EPEVTQTPSHQVTQMGQEVILRCVPISNHLYFYWYRQILGQKVEFLVSFYNNEISEKSEIFDDQFSVERPDGSNFTLKIRSTKLEDSAMYFCASSTQGSSRETQYFGPGTRLLVL.